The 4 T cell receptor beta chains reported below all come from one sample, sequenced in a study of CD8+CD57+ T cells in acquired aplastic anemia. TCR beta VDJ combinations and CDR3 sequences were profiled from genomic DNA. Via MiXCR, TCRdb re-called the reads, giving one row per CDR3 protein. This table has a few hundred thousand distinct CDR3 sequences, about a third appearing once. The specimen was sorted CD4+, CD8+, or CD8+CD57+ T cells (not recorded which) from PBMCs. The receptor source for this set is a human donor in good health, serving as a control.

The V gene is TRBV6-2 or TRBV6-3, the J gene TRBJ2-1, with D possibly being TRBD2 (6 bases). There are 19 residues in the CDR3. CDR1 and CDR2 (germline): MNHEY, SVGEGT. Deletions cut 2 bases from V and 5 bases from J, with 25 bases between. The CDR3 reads CASSYLPNLRDWLNNEQFF. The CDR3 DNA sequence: TGTGCCAGCAGTTACCTACCCAATCTTCGGGACTGGCTAAACAATGAGCAGTTCTTC.

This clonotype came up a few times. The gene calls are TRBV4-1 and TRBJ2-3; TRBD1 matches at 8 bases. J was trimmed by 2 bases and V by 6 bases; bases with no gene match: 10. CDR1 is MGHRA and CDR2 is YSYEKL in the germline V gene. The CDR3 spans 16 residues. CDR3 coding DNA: TGCGCCAGCAGAAGAACGGGACAGGAGATCACAGATACGCAGTATTTT. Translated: CASRRTGQEITDTQYF.

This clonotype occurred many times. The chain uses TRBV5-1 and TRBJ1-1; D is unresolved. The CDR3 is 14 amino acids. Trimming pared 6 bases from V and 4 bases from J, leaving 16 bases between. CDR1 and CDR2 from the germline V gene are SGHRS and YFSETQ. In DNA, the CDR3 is TGCGCCAGCACAGAGGGAGGAGGGAGCACTGAAGCTTTCTTT. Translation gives CASTEGGGSTEAFF.

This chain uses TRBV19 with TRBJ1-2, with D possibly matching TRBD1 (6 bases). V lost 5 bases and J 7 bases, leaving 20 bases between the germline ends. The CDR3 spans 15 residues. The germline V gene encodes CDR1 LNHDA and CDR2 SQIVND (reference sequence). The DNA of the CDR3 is TGTGCCAGTAGTCCGGGGGACACATCAGGCGGTGGCTACACCTTC. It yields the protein CASSPGDTSGGGYTF. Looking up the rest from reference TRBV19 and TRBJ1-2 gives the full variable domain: DGGITQSPKYLFRKEGQNVTLSCEQNLNHDAMYWYRQDPGQGLRLIYYSQIVNDFQKGDIAEGYSVSREKKESFPLTVTSAQKNPTAFYLCASSPGDTSGGGYTFGSGTRLTVV.